The rows below give T cell receptor beta chains drawn from one sample of a study of cytomegalovirus exposure and HLA in healthy donors. TCRdb keeps only in-frame clones here, not all; method: immunoSEQ multiplex PCR. In the table there are approximately 140,000 clones, about 76% of which are singletons. The sequenced sample was PBMCs. The receptors were sampled from a female donor in good health and CMV-seronegative. CDR3s include the opening cysteine and the closing phenylalanine or tryptophan. The order of the fields is J gene, V gene, CDR3 protein.

j_call: TRBJ2-7; v_call: TRBV2; cdr3_aa: CASSEGTGVLGEQYF
j_call: TRBJ2-5; v_call: TRBV7-3; cdr3_aa: CASSPGLAGGLETQYF
j_call: TRBJ2-7; v_call: TRBV6-5; cdr3_aa: CASTPIAQGHEQYF
j_call: TRBJ2-2; v_call: TRBV10-3; cdr3_aa: CAISAGGFAGELFF
j_call: TRBJ1-1; v_call: TRBV7-3; cdr3_aa: CASSLRQGADTEAFF
j_call: TRBJ1-3; v_call: TRBV28; cdr3_aa: CASSLLSSGNTIYF
j_call: TRBJ1-1; v_call: TRBV5-1; cdr3_aa: CASSRKTGTNTEAFF
j_call: TRBJ1-5; v_call: TRBV6-6; cdr3_aa: CASKGTVVNQPQHF
j_call: TRBJ1-4; v_call: TRBV2; cdr3_aa: CASSRDKGEKLFF
j_call: TRBJ2-7; v_call: TRBV30; cdr3_aa: CAWSVGGDPGGGQYF
j_call: TRBJ1-1; v_call: TRBV18; cdr3_aa: CASSPQGQGSEAFF
j_call: TRBJ1-1; v_call: TRBV18; cdr3_aa: CASSRTGGARTGNTEAFF
j_call: TRBJ2-1; v_call: TRBV10-3; cdr3_aa: CAVAGTGSPGGLYNEQFF
j_call: TRBJ2-7; v_call: TRBV7-9; cdr3_aa: CASRLDSSYEQYF
j_call: TRBJ2-7; v_call: TRBV30; cdr3_aa: CAWKPRTGLYEQYF
j_call: TRBJ2-2; v_call: TRBV19; cdr3_aa: CASFRGGGGTGELFF
j_call: TRBJ1-1; v_call: TRBV4-1; cdr3_aa: CASSQPREKIPEAFF
j_call: TRBJ2-2; v_call: TRBV5-1; cdr3_aa: CASSPIRDSTGELFF
j_call: TRBJ1-2; v_call: TRBV10-3; cdr3_aa: CAISEGGQLNYGYTF
j_call: TRBJ1-1; v_call: TRBV7-2; cdr3_aa: CASSPRGPEAFF
j_call: TRBJ2-1; v_call: TRBV7-8; cdr3_aa: CASRETSGGYNEQFF
j_call: TRBJ2-3; v_call: TRBV7-2; cdr3_aa: CASSLARNTDTQYF
j_call: TRBJ1-1; v_call: TRBV6-5; cdr3_aa: CASGLRRAADTEAFF
j_call: TRBJ2-1; v_call: TRBV5-1; cdr3_aa: CASSFRREPYNEQFF
j_call: TRBJ1-1; v_call: TRBV5-6; cdr3_aa: CASSLLQGPDTEAFF
j_call: TRBJ2-7; v_call: TRBV7-9; cdr3_aa: CASSASGVGSYEQYF
j_call: TRBJ1-3; v_call: TRBV19; cdr3_aa: CASIYSHSGNTIYF
j_call: TRBJ1-1; v_call: TRBV2; cdr3_aa: CARSLSGGTEAFF
j_call: TRBJ1-1; v_call: TRBV5-1; cdr3_aa: CASSLRTGSEAFF
j_call: TRBJ2-3; v_call: TRBV11-3; cdr3_aa: CASSPGGGDTDTQYF
j_call: TRBJ2-3; v_call: TRBV5-4; cdr3_aa: CASSSPASSTDTQYF
j_call: TRBJ1-3; v_call: TRBV29-1; cdr3_aa: CSVGLRPGNTIYF
j_call: TRBJ2-3; v_call: TRBV14; cdr3_aa: CASSPWTGEFSSDTQYF
j_call: TRBJ1-6; v_call: TRBV9; cdr3_aa: CASSAGTRTPLHF
j_call: TRBJ2-5; v_call: TRBV10-3; cdr3_aa: CAISESTSRGETQYF
j_call: TRBJ2-3; v_call: TRBV27; cdr3_aa: CASSTGQVILPDTQYF
j_call: TRBJ2-3; v_call: TRBV5-1; cdr3_aa: CASSSGGLDSTDTQYF
j_call: TRBJ2-3; v_call: TRBV4-1; cdr3_aa: CASSQAWASGLTDTQYF
j_call: TRBJ1-4; v_call: TRBV5-6; cdr3_aa: CASSFTEVNEKLFF
j_call: TRBJ1-2; v_call: TRBV28; cdr3_aa: CASSSTGVTNYGYTF
j_call: TRBJ1-2; v_call: TRBV4-1; cdr3_aa: CASSRQPDRGATF
j_call: TRBJ2-5; v_call: TRBV7-2; cdr3_aa: CASRRLAGEETQYF
j_call: TRBJ1-1; v_call: TRBV6-5; cdr3_aa: CASSYRGTANTEAFF
j_call: TRBJ2-5; v_call: TRBV30; cdr3_aa: CAWSVRETQYF
j_call: TRBJ1-5; v_call: TRBV5-3; cdr3_aa: CARSLATEPDRAQHF
j_call: TRBJ1-3; v_call: TRBV9; cdr3_aa: CASSEGLGQGGNTIYF
j_call: TRBJ2-5; v_call: TRBV19; cdr3_aa: CASDNGQVAFKTQYF
j_call: TRBJ1-6; v_call: TRBV7-3; cdr3_aa: CASRADAFNSPLHF
j_call: TRBJ1-5; v_call: TRBV28; cdr3_aa: CASSHQGTGDQPQHF
j_call: TRBJ2-7; v_call: TRBV5-6; cdr3_aa: CASTSPVGSGEQYF
j_call: TRBJ1-2; v_call: TRBV5-4; cdr3_aa: CASSPDGNYGYTF
j_call: TRBJ2-3; v_call: TRBV7-9; cdr3_aa: CASSSLTGGLKELNTQYF
j_call: TRBJ2-1; v_call: TRBV7-6; cdr3_aa: CASSLAAGGTRSYNEQFF
j_call: TRBJ1-1; v_call: TRBV7-2; cdr3_aa: CASSQGAAGEAFF